The 6 T cell receptor beta chains presented below share a single source sample, sequenced in a study of blood T cell repertoires in COVID-19. TCRdb keeps only in-frame clones here, not all; method: immunoSEQ multiplex PCR. This table has about 270,000 clones, more than 70% appearing once. Sequencing input: PBMCs or T cells enriched from blood (not recorded which). The origin of the receptors is a woman aged 60 to 75 in a cohort exposed to, infected with or recovered from COVID-19 (not recorded which).

The chain recombines TRBV15 with TRBJ1-2; D perhaps matches TRBD1 (5 bases). The CDR3 extends over 13 amino acids. Deletions cut 5 bases from V and 4 bases from J, with 11 bases between. CDR1 is LNHNV, CDR2 YYDKDF, per germline (reference sequence). The CDR3, as DNA: TGTGCCACCAGCGGAGGACATAGCTATGGCTACACCTTC. Translating it yields CATSGGHSYGYTF. The variable domain in full, with the rest retrieved from reference TRBV15 and TRBJ1-2, is DAMVIQNPRYQVTQFGKPVTLSCSQTLNHNVMYWYQQKSSQAPKLLFHYYDKDFNNEADTPDNFQSRRPNTSFCFLDIRSPGLGDTAMYLCATSGGHSYGYTFGSGTRLTVV.

V gene TRBV18 combines with J gene TRBJ2-3; 9 bases are a match to TRBD2. V lost 6 bases to trimming and J lost 0 bases; unmatched junction nucleotides: 4. Per the germline V gene, CDR1 is KGHSH and CDR2 is LQKENI. The CDR3 runs 15 residues. CDR3 protein: CASSSSGTSTDTQYF. For the CDR3, the DNA is TGTGCCAGCTCTTCTAGCGGGACTAGCACAGATACGCAGTATTTT.

The genes are TRBV14 and TRBJ1-2, with 7 positions matching TRBD1. J gave up 5 bases and V 4 bases, and 4 bases lay outside the gene matches. The CDR3 has 13 amino acids. Germline V gene lookup returns CDR1 SGHDN and CDR2 FVKESK. The CDR3 sequence is CASSPRQGYGYTF. Here the CDR3 DNA reads TGTGCCAGCAGCCCTAGACAGGGATATGGCTACACCTTC.

The V and J genes are TRBV5-8 and TRBJ1-2, with 7 bases matching TRBD1. J was trimmed by 5 bases and V by 5 bases; bases with no gene match: 6. The CDR3 has 13 residues. Germline V gene sequence: CDR1 SGHTS, CDR2 YDEGEE. The CDR3 region has the DNA TGTGCCAGCAGTAGGGGGCAAGGGTATGGCTACACCTTC. This encodes CASSRGQGYGYTF.

CDR3 sequence: CAWNPGTGGYEQYF. The CDR3 nucleotides read TGTGCCTGGAACCCCGGGACAGGGGGGTACGAGCAGTACTTC. The rearrangement uses TRBV30 and TRBJ2-7; 11 bases are shared with TRBD1. Germline-derived CDR1 and CDR2 are GTSNPN and SVGIG (reference sequence). This CDR3 is 14 amino acids long. The J segment lost 4 bases and the V segment lost 4 bases, leaving 6 bases of the junction unmatched.

The rearrangement links TRBV19 to TRBJ2-2, with D tentatively TRBD2 (6 bases). The length of the CDR3 is 17 residues. Germline CDR1 is LNHDA and CDR2 is SQIVND (reference sequence). The ends were cut back, 7 bases at V and 3 bases at J, with 21 bases in the middle. CDR3 DNA sequence: TGTGCCAGTACCCCGCCCCCGGGACTCAGGCACACCGGGGAGCTGTTTTTT. This translates into CASTPPPGLRHTGELFF.